This T cell receptor (beta chain) was retrieved from a study of blood T cell repertoires in COVID-19. Looking at the study overall: Donors in the United States, Italy and Spain gave samples during acute or convalescent COVID-19. PBMCs, B-cell-depleted T cells, or T cells were the source of the cDNA or gDNA that made up the material.

Sequencing used immunoSEQ multiplex PCR; TCRdb keeps in-frame clones, though not all of them. In the table there are 75,000 to 90,000 clones, around 86% of which are singletons. This CDR3 spans 13 amino acids. CDR1 is LGHDT and CDR2 is YNNKEL in the germline V gene (reference sequence). V was pared by 4 bases and J by 12 bases, with 19 bases between. The TCR was taken from a man in his forties or fifties with active COVID-19. The chain couples TRBV3-1 (or the pseudogene TRBV3-2) to TRBJ2-7; maybe TRBD2 (6 bases). The sequencing sample was made of peripheral blood. In DNA, the CDR3 is TGTGCCAGCAGCCGAAGACTAGGCGAGAGCGCGTACTTC. Amino acids: CASSRRLGESAYF.